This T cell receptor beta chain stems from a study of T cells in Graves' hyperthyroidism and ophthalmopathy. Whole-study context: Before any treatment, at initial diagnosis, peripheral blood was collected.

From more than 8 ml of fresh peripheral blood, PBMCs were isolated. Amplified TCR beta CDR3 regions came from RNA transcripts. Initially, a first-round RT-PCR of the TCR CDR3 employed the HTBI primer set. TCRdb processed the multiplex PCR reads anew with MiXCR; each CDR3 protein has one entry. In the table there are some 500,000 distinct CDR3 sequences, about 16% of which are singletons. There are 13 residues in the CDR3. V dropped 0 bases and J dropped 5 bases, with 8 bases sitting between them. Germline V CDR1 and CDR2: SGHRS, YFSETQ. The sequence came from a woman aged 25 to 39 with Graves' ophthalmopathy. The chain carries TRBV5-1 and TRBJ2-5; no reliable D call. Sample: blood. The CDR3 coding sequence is TGCGCCAGCAGCTTGGTTGGTAGTGAGACCCAGTACTTC. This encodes CASSLVGSETQYF.